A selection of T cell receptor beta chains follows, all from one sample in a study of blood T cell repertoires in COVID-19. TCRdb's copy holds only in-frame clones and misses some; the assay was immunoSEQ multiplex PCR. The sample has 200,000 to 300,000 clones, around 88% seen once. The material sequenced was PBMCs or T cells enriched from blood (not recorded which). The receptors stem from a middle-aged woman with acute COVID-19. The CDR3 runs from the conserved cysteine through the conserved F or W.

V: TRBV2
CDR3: CASSGRDSLNSPLHF

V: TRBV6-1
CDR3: CASSETGQPNSGNTIYF

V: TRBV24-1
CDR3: CATSAGKETQYF

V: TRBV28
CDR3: CASREGLVLKNNYGYTF

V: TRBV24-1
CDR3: CATSDFSGGPRVDTQYF

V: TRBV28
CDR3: CASSLGGWDSSPNQPQHF

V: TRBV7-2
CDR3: CASSLFQGGGQPQHF

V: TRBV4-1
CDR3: CASSQGQGPTNEKLFF

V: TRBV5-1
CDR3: CASSLEQAGSPLHF

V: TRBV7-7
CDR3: CASSPGMLDRNEQFF

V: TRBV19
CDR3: CASSIDMRNTEAFF

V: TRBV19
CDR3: CASSPDAAGASPLHF

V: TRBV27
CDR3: CASTRGQGARNSPLHF

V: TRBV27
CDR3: CASSLSLGSRSPLHF

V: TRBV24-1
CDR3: CATSGPRGLAGETQYF

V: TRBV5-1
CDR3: CASSGGQGVGEKLFF

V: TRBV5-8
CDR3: CASSGTGQGGLQPQHF

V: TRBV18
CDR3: CASSPGRGQGYGYTF

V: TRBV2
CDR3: CASSRLAGPQETQYF

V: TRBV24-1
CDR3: CATSDYRSSYNEQFF

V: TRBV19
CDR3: CASTLGSSSYNEQFF

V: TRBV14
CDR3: CASSPPGRGDTDTQYF

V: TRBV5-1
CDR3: CASSISGSGDKQYF

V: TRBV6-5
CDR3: CASSYSPNRDREKLFF

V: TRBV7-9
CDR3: CASSSPQGSLVGYTF

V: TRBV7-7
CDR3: CASNLQACDRGDSEQFF

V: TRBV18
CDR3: CASSAGQGATEAFF

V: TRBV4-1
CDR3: CASRRQGGQETQYF

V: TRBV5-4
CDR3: CASSSPGRGTEAFF

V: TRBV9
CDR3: CASSGQAELTEAFF

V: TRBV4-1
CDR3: CASSQVLAGAGYTF

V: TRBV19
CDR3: CASSNGQGYGEKLFF

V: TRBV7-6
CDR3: CASSPGQGYGNTIYF

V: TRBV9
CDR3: CASSVGLAGGYEQYF

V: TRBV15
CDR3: CATGTGAGYEQYF

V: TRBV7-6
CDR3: CASSPRAGIPYEQYF

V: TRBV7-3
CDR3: CASSPRILAGGPNEQFF

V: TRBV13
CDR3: CASSEVGGAADTQYF

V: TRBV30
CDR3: CAWSVAYEQYF

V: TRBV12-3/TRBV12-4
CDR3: CASSLRDRAFF

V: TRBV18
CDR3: CASSPDREVRNTEAFF

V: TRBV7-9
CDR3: CASSLGGEMQPQHF